These T cell receptor beta chains were read from a single sample in a study of T cells after yellow fever vaccination. TCRdb itself ran the 5' RACE reads through MiXCR, one entry per CDR3 protein. The table lists hundreds of thousands of distinct CDR3 sequences, roughly an eighth of them singletons. Sequencing used PBMCs, obtained on the day of the yellow fever booster vaccination. All receptors derive from a young man who received the YFV17D yellow fever vaccine. The conserved cysteine and the conserved F or W are not part of the CDR3 here.

length: 13; V: TRBV6-1; J: TRBJ1-2; CDR3: ASTQRSGSNYGYT
length: 12; V: TRBV10-1; J: TRBJ1-1; CDR3: ASSEGQGWTEAF
length: 13; V: TRBV6-5; J: TRBJ2-5; CDR3: ASSYRTSGEETQY
length: 11; V: TRBV28; J: TRBJ2-1; CDR3: AVRGGVESQQF
length: 14; V: TRBV5-4; J: TRBJ2-7; CDR3: ASSPLLPGSSYEQY
length: 13; V: TRBV7-2; J: TRBJ2-7; CDR3: ASSSGPEGFYEQY
length: 14; V: TRBV6-5; J: TRBJ2-7; CDR3: ASSYSAEAGGYEQY
length: 11; V: TRBV12-3/TRBV12-4; J: TRBJ2-1; CDR3: ASSLRGASQGG
length: 14; V: TRBV5-1; J: TRBJ1-1; CDR3: ASSLVVTSTNTEAF
length: 12; V: TRBV7-2; J: TRBJ1-1; CDR3: ASKPRDRDTEAF
length: 9; V: TRBV20-1; J: TRBJ2-3; CDR3: SASGLDTQY
length: 11; V: TRBV20-1; J: TRBJ1-2; CDR3: SARALRGYGYT
length: 13; V: TRBV19; J: TRBJ2-1; CDR3: ASSRGSGAYNEQF
length: 8; V: TRBV29-1; J: TRBJ1-2; CDR3: SVGTDGYT
length: 12; V: TRBV5-1; J: TRBJ2-7; CDR3: ASSPGQGHYEQY
length: 11; V: TRBV20-1; J: TRBJ1-2; CDR3: SARSRDYYGYT
length: 11; V: TRBV6-1; J: TRBJ2-2; CDR3: ASRLENTGELF
length: 11; V: TRBV30; J: TRBJ2-3; CDR3: AWGLAGTDTQY
length: 13; V: TRBV27; J: TRBJ2-1; CDR3: ASRKLAGARNEQF
length: 15; V: TRBV6-1; J: TRBJ1-3; CDR3: ASSPTVFEVRGNTIY
length: 16; V: TRBV24-1; J: TRBJ2-4; CDR3: ATSFRGLSGVAKNIQY
length: 12; V: TRBV6-2/TRBV6-3; J: TRBJ1-5; CDR3: ASSYDRVRQPQH
length: 16; V: TRBV15; J: TRBJ2-1; CDR3: ATSREPFMAGEYNEQF
length: 12; V: TRBV2; J: TRBJ2-7; CDR3: ASSVASGPYEQY
length: 11; V: TRBV12-3/TRBV12-4; J: TRBJ1-5; CDR3: ASSSGRNQPQH
length: 14; V: TRBV12-3/TRBV12-4; J: TRBJ2-4; CDR3: ASSLTGQGPKNIQY
length: 11; V: TRBV7-2; J: TRBJ2-3; CDR3: ASSPGGGYTQY
length: 11; V: TRBV27; J: TRBJ2-1; CDR3: ASSLAYYNEQF
length: 11; V: TRBV11-3; J: TRBJ2-7; CDR3: ASSSGPVGEQY
length: 14; V: TRBV29-1; J: TRBJ2-1; CDR3: SVEVPDRSSYNEQF
length: 9; V: TRBV20-1; J: TRBJ2-7; CDR3: SGEGLYEQY
length: 14; V: TRBV30; J: TRBJ2-1; CDR3: AWSASWTSGYNEQF
length: 12; V: TRBV13; J: TRBJ1-2; CDR3: ASSMDAAWYGYT
length: 12; V: TRBV12-3/TRBV12-4; J: TRBJ1-4; CDR3: ASSKGQKNEKLF
length: 13; V: TRBV7-2; J: TRBJ2-7; CDR3: ASSEDRWSSYEQY
length: 11; V: TRBV7-2; J: TRBJ2-2; CDR3: ASSLSPAGELF
length: 11; V: TRBV6-2/TRBV6-3; J: TRBJ1-5; CDR3: ASRNGEGQPQH
length: 11; V: TRBV7-8; J: TRBJ2-7; CDR3: ASSLIRDDEQY
length: 16; V: TRBV6-1; J: TRBJ2-1; CDR3: ASSEAIRGTSGHNEQF
length: 12; V: TRBV7-2; J: TRBJ2-3; CDR3: ASSSRLSTDTQY
length: 11; V: TRBV12-3/TRBV12-4; J: TRBJ1-2; CDR3: ASSLEGRGGYT
length: 15; V: TRBV11-2; J: TRBJ2-3; CDR3: ASSSPGLAGVGATQY
length: 10; V: TRBV7-9; J: TRBJ2-1; CDR3: ASQEGHNEQF
length: 10; V: TRBV29-1; J: TRBJ2-1; CDR3: SVGGQYNEQF
length: 17; V: TRBV20-1; J: TRBJ2-1; CDR3: SAAGMASGTLGPYNEQF
length: 13; V: TRBV21-1; J: TRBJ1-5; CDR3: ASSKSIGGNQPQH
length: 11; V: TRBV12-3/TRBV12-4; J: TRBJ2-2; CDR3: ASSMWDTGELF
length: 15; V: TRBV3-1; J: TRBJ2-3; CDR3: ASSPPSGRLYTDTQY
length: 13; V: TRBV4-3; J: TRBJ2-7; CDR3: ASSQDYRDTGEQY
length: 11; V: TRBV20-1; J: TRBJ2-7; CDR3: SARGRAPYEQY
length: 10; V: TRBV9; J: TRBJ2-1; CDR3: ASSVLGYEQF
length: 13; V: TRBV5-1; J: TRBJ2-1; CDR3: ASSSGTSTYNEQF
length: 15; V: TRBV5-1; J: TRBJ2-3; CDR3: ASHGGATTRGPDTQY